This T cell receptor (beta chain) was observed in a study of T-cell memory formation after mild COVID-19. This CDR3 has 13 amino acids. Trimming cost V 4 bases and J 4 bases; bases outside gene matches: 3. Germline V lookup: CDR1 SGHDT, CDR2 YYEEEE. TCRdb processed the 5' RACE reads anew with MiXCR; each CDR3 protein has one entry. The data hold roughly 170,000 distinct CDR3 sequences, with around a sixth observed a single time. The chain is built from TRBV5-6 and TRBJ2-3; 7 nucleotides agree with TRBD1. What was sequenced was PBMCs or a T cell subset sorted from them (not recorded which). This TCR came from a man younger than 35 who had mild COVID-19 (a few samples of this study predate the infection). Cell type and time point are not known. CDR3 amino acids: CASSRGQADTQYF. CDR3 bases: TGTGCCAGCAGCCGAGGACAGGCAGATACGCAGTATTTT.